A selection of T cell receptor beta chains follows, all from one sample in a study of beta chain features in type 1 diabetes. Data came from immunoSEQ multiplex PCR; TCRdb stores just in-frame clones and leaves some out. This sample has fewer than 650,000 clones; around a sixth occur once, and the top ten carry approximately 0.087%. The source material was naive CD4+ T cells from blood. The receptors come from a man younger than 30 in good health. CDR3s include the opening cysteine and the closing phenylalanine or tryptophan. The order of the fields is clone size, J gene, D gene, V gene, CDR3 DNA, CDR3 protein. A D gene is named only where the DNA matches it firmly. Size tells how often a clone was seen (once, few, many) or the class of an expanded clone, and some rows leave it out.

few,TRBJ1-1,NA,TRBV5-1,TGCGCCAGCAGCTTGGTGGGGACTGGGAACACTGAAGCTTTCTTT,CASSLVGTGNTEAFF
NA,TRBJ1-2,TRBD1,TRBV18,TGTGCCAGCTCACCTGACAGGGGTAACTATGGCTACACCTTC,CASSPDRGNYGYTF
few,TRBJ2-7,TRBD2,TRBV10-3,TGTGCCATCACCCATGGACTAGCGGGAAGTGAGCAGTACTTC,CAITHGLAGSEQYF
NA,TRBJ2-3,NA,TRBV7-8,TGTGCCAGCAGGAGGTATCCCGCCATAAATACGCAGTATTTT,CASRRYPAINTQYF
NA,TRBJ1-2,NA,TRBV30,TGTGCCTGGAGTGAGGCAGGCTCTGGCTACACCTTC,CAWSEAGSGYTF
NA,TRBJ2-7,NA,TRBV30,TGTGCCTGGAGTGAGGCCGGGCTTGGATCCTACGAGCAGTACTTC,CAWSEAGLGSYEQYF
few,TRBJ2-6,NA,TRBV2,TGTGCCAGCCGAATGGACGTGATTGGTTCTGGGGCCAACGTCCTGACTTTC,CASRMDVIGSGANVLTF
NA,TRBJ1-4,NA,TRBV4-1,TGCGCCAGCAGCCAAGAGCGTAATGAAAAACTGTTTTTT,CASSQERNEKLFF
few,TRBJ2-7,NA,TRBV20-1,TGCAGTGCTAGCGGGCTAGCGATCTACTTC,CSASGLAIYF
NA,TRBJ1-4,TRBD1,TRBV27,TGTGCCAGCAGCCCCCCCGGGACAGGGGCCCGGGGAAGCGAAAAACTGTTTTTT,CASSPPGTGARGSEKLFF
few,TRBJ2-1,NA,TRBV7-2,TGTGCCAGCAGCTTAGATTGGCTAGCAATCTACAATGAGCAGTTCTTC,CASSLDWLAIYNEQFF
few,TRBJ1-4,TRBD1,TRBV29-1,TGCAGCGTTCGTTTGGGGACAGGGAATGAAAAACTGTTTTTT,CSVRLGTGNEKLFF
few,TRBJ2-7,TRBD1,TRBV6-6,TGTGCCAGCAGTCCTCCGGGACAGGTAACCTACGAGCAGTACTTC,CASSPPGQVTYEQYF
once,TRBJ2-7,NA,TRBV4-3,TGCGCCAGCAGCCAAGGGGCTGCCTCCTACGAGCAGTACTTC,CASSQGAASYEQYF
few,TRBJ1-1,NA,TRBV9,TGTGCCAGCAGCCGGAGGCGGGCATTTGACACTGAAGCTTTCTTT,CASSRRRAFDTEAFF
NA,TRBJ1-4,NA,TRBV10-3,TGTGCCATCAGTGACGGTGGGAGAACTAATGAAAAACTGTTTTTT,CAISDGGRTNEKLFF
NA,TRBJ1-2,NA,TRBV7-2,TGTGCCAGCAGCTTAGTACAGGGCCTAGGGTATGGCTACACCTTC,CASSLVQGLGYGYTF
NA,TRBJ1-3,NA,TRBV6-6,TGTGCCAGCAGCCACTGGGACACGCGTAGAAACACCATATATTTT,CASSHWDTRRNTIYF
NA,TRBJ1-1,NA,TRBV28,TGTGCCAGCAGTTTACGACGGGTGTGGGCTTTCTTT,CASSLRRVWAFF
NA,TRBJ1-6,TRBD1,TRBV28,TGTGCCAGCAGTTTTCGTGGGACAGGGATTAACTATAATTCACCCCTCCACTTT,CASSFRGTGINYNSPLHF
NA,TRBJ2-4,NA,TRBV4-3,TGCGCCAGCAGCCAAGTTTATAGGACAGCAAAAAACATTCAGTACTTC,CASSQVYRTAKNIQYF
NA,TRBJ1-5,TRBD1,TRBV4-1,TGCGCCAGCAGCCAAGTGGCCCCCCGGGACAGGGGGATCGATAGCAATCAGCCCCAGCATTTT,CASSQVAPRDRGIDSNQPQHF
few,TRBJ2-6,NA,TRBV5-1,TGCGCCAGCAGCTTGCTGCAGCCCTCATCTGGGGCCAACGTCCTGACTTTC,CASSLLQPSSGANVLTF
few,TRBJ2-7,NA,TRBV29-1,TGCAGCGTTGAGGGGCTGCTGACCTACGAGCAGTACTTC,CSVEGLLTYEQYF
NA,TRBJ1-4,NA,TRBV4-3,TGCGCCAGCAGCCAAACCTCGGGACGGAACAATGAAAAACTGTTTTTT,CASSQTSGRNNEKLFF
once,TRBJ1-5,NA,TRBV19,TGTGCCAGTAGTATGAAAGCTAGCAATCAGCCCCAGCATTTT,CASSMKASNQPQHF
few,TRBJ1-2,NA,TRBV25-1,TGTGCCAGCAGTGAACCACAGGGAAGAGCTAACTATGGCTACACCTTC,CASSEPQGRANYGYTF
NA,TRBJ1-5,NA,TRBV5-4,TGTGCCAGCAGCCAAAGGGGGAGTCAGCCCCAGCATTTT,CASSQRGSQPQHF